This passage covers 15 T cell receptor beta chains from one sample sequenced in a study of CD4 and CD8 cells across lung adenocarcinoma regions. TCRdb itself ran the PCR reads through MiXCR, one entry per CDR3 protein. The table has several thousand distinct CDR3 sequences, less than 70% seen once. The sequenced sample consisted of CD8+ T cells from the center of a lung tumor. The receptors here all came from a female donor with lung adenocarcinoma. The CD4 and CD8 labels of this study may be unreliable.

This chain joins TRBV7-3 and TRBJ2-3; D might be TRBD2 (6 bases). Trimming pared 5 bases from V and 3 bases from J, leaving 24 bases between. Germline assignment: CDR1 SGHTA and CDR2 FQGTGA. This CDR3 has 18 residues. DNA of the CDR3: TGTGCCAGCAGCCCGGGAGTAGGGAGCCTAGTAGGGACAGATACGCAGTATTTT. The encoded protein is CASSPGVGSLVGTDTQYF.

By sample fraction, this clonotype is large (0.1 to 1%). The chain is built from TRBV7-6 and TRBJ2-1; the D gene is possibly TRBD1 (5 bases). Germline assignment: CDR1 SGHVS and CDR2 FNYEAQ. Trimming took 5 bases from V and 5 from J, leaving 10 bases between them. There are 13 residues in the CDR3. The CDR3 DNA reads as TGTGCCAGCAGCATCAAACAGGACAATGAGCAGTTCTTC. This encodes CASSIKQDNEQFF.

The J gene is TRBJ2-4, the V gene TRBV7-2; D uncertain. Trimming cost V 8 bases and J 6 bases, with 8 bases left between them. This CDR3 has 11 amino acids. Germline CDR1 SGHTA, CDR2 FQGNSA. CDR3 residues: CASRAGNIQYF. Written as DNA, the CDR3 is TGTGCCAGCCGTGCCGGAAACATTCAGTACTTC. Full variable domain (outside the CDR3, taken from reference TRBV7-2 and TRBJ2-4): GAGVSQSPSNKVTEKGKDVELRCDPISGHTALYWYRQSLGQGLEFLIYFQGNSAPDKSGLPSDRFSAERTGGSVSTLTIQRTQQEDSAVYLCASRAGNIQYFGAGTRLSVL.

Only a few counts were recorded for this clonotype. This chain connects TRBV7-9 to TRBJ2-2; no clear D. The V end lost 5 bases, the J end lost 3 bases, and 4 bases lay between the germline ends. CDR1 is SEHNR, CDR2 FQNEAQ, per germline (reference sequence). CDR3 size: 12 residues. The CDR3 DNA sequence: TGTGCCAGCAGCACATACACCGGGGAGCTGTTTTTT. Translation gives CASSTYTGELFF.

The genes are TRBV19 and TRBJ2-5; 7 bases are shared with TRBD2. The junction had 24 bases not matched to a gene; V was cut back by 3 bases and J by 11 bases. Germline lookup yields CDR1 LNHDA and CDR2 SQIVND (reference sequence). The CDR3 sequence is 18 residues long. The CDR3 DNA is TGTGCCAGTAGTATCCGCCCCCCTACTAGCGTGAGTGGGGATGAGCAGTACTTC. This codes for CASSIRPPTSVSGDEQYF.

The rearrangement joins TRBV27 to TRBJ2-5, with a possible D match to TRBD1 (6 bases). Trimming left V 1 base short and J 5 bases short, with 11 bases between. The CDR3 extends over 14 amino acids. Germline loops: CDR1 MNHEY, CDR2 SMNVEV (reference sequence). The CDR3 region has the DNA TGTGCCAGCAGTTTATTAGGACAGCGGGAGACCCAGTACTTC. Translation gives CASSLLGQRETQYF.

The chain couples TRBV6-2 or TRBV6-3 to TRBJ1-5, with D uncertain. Germline CDR1 is MNHEY and CDR2 is SVGEGT. The V end was cut by 8 bases, the J end by 0 bases, with 11 bases between. The CDR3 extends over 14 amino acids. CDR3 DNA sequence: TGTGCCAGCTTTGGCGTTTATAGCAATCAGCCCCAGCATTTT. Protein product: CASFGVYSNQPQHF.

V is TRBV5-4 and J is TRBJ2-7; 11 bases are shared with TRBD1. Germline V lookup: CDR1 SGHNT, CDR2 YYREEE (reference sequence). The CDR3 length is 14 residues. V gave up 4 bases and J gave up 5 bases; unmatched junction bases: 5. The CDR3 reads CASSGRTGGHEQYF. The DNA for the CDR3 is TGTGCCAGCAGCGGACGGACAGGGGGCCACGAGCAGTACTTC.

This CDR3 is CASSEAQEGFYNEQYF. Written as DNA, the CDR3 is TGTGCCAGCAGTGAAGCTCAGGAGGGCTTCTACAATGAGCAGTACTTC. This chain uses TRBV6-1 with TRBJ2-4; perhaps TRBD2 as D (6 bases). CDR3 length: 16 residues. Germline lookup yields CDR1 MNHNS and CDR2 SASEGT. Trimming shortened V by 0 bases and J by 13 bases, and 22 bases separated the two germline ends.

In this sample, this clonotype turned up once. One end of the junction varies from germline; a read error may be responsible. The chain combines TRBV7-6 with TRBJ2-4; 7 bases align to TRBD2. The V gene's germline CDR1 is SGHVS and CDR2 FNYEAQ. The length of the CDR3 is 18 residues. CDR3 sequence reads: CASSSPGGGGRDKDIQYF. CDR3 in DNA: TGTGCCAGCAGCTCCCCGGGGGGAGGAGGCCGTGACAAAGACATTCAGTACTTC.

At least ten counts were recorded for this clonotype. One junction end does not reproduce the germline sequence, and a read error may be involved. This chain links TRBV11-2 with TRBJ2-7; TRBD1 or TRBD2 may be the D gene (5 bases each). The CDR3 spans 12 residues. Per the germline V gene, CDR1 is SGHAT and CDR2 is FQNNGV. The CDR3 sequence is CASSLDWGTANF. CDR3 nucleotides: TGTGCCAGCAGCTTAGATTGGGGGACCGCCAACTTC. The whole variable domain, remainder taken from reference TRBV11-2 and TRBJ2-7, is EAGVAQSPRYKIIEKRQSVAFWCNPISGHATLYWYQQILGQGPKLLIQFQNNGVVDDSQLPKDRFSAERLKGVDSTLKIQPAKLEDSAVYLCASSLDWGTANFGPGTRLTVT.

The chain combines TRBV11-1 with TRBJ2-3, with D tentatively TRBD1 (5 bases). The end of the DNA aligns better with TRBJ2-5, so the J call may be wrong. Germline V gene lookup returns CDR1 SGHAT and CDR2 FQDESV (reference sequence). The CDR3 totals 15 residues. CDR3 in amino acids: CGGGFWGRGADTQYF. The DNA of the CDR3 is TGTGGCGGCGGCTTCTGGGGCCGTGGCGCAGATACCCAGTACTTC.

The chain employs TRBV6-1 and TRBJ2-4; D is ambiguous. The DNA end lines up better with TRBJ2-7; the J call may be wrong. This CDR3 is built from 12 residues. CDR1 is MNHNS, CDR2 SASEGT, per germline. The CDR3 nucleotides are TGTGCCAGCAGTACCCTCCCCTACGAGCAGTACTTC. Protein sequence: CASSTLPYEQYF.

The V and J genes are TRBV12-3 or TRBV12-4 and TRBJ2-2, with a possible D match to TRBD1 (5 bases). Trimming pared 2 bases from V and 11 bases from J, leaving 18 bases between. This CDR3 contains 15 residues. The CDR3 coding sequence is TGTGCCAGCAGTTTATTCCAGGACAAAACCGATGAGCTGTTTTTT. This codes for CASSLFQDKTDELFF.

In the case of this clonotype: Since no conserved phenylalanine or tryptophan closes the CDR3, a read error is the likely cause. The DNA is left out, because the CDR3 cannot be placed on it with certainty; the CDR3 is given as TCRdb lists it. This chain uses TRBV12-3 or TRBV12-4 with TRBJ2-1; the listed D gene, TRBD1, was not tested against the DNA. Inclusive of both ends, the CDR3 amounts to 15 amino acids. The CDR3 loop is CASRHGMGAEGETQH.